A selection of T cell receptor beta chains follows, all from one sample in a study of blood T cells in healthy people across ages. TCRdb recomputed calls from the 5' RACE reads with MiXCR, one row per CDR3 protein. The data show some 690,000 distinct CDR3 sequences, with about 20% seen just once and around 21% held by the top ten. Material: blood. All receptors derive from a man in his sixties or seventies in good health. Each CDR3 is given with its conserved first and last residue. Rows may omit the clone size; those that give it use once, few, many or a size class.

J,V,size,CDR3
TRBJ1-2,TRBV19,few,CASRQATNYGYTF
TRBJ2-5,TRBV12-5,-,CASGFQGSETQYF
TRBJ1-5,TRBV20-1,few,CSANSRSNQPQHF
TRBJ1-4,TRBV20-1,few,CSGTGANEKLFF
TRBJ1-2,TRBV12-3/TRBV12-4,few,CASTWDRDYGYTF
TRBJ2-3,TRBV25-1,many,CASSEWASGTDTQYF
TRBJ2-5,TRBV20-1,few,CSAGGVVAGAPQETQYF
TRBJ2-5,TRBV12-3/TRBV12-4,-,CASSLNRGGETQYF
TRBJ1-1,TRBV20-1,many,CSATESDRGRFEAFF
TRBJ2-1,TRBV28,few,CAGNTWPPHNEQFF
-,TRBV19,once,CASSKAGSWNGETQYF
TRBJ1-5,TRBV29-1,many,CSVLQGNQPQHF
-,TRBV12-3/TRBV12-4,few,CASSLGEKQFF
TRBJ1-5,TRBV7-9,-,CASSKDSYNQPQHF
TRBJ1-1,TRBV7-2,few,CASSIGGVLEAFF
TRBJ1-1,TRBV28,-,CASSSPGQLNTEAFF
TRBJ2-1,TRBV9,-,CASSVGGTGNNEQFF
TRBJ2-1,TRBV5-1,-,CASSFTGGHNEQFF
TRBJ2-7,TRBV7-9,-,CASGDREYEQYF
TRBJ1-2,TRBV29-1,-,CSVAPTEGARGYTF
TRBJ1-4,TRBV5-1,few,CASSLGGPPPKEKLFF
TRBJ2-3,TRBV18,few,CASSTGGATDTQYF
TRBJ2-1,TRBV7-9,-,CASSGRGNEQFF
TRBJ2-3,TRBV12-3/TRBV12-4,-,CASSTWTTPTDTQYF
TRBJ1-2,TRBV7-3,-,CASSPDGSLGYTF
TRBJ1-1,TRBV6-5,-,CASCSGTGGTEAFF
TRBJ1-1,TRBV6-1,few,CASSVQGNVEAFF
TRBJ1-4,TRBV12-5,few,CASGFGRANEKLFF
-,TRBV20-1,-,CSARVSIGTSGTDYNEQFF
TRBJ1-3,TRBV20-1,-,CSARDGAGTSGNTIYF
TRBJ2-3,TRBV28,-,CASSLSQGADTQYF
TRBJ1-1,TRBV9,few,CASSAGPGQPMNTEAFF
TRBJ2-5,TRBV7-2,few,CASSFGGLAGQETQYF
TRBJ1-4,TRBV11-2,few,CASSPTFTTNGKLFF
TRBJ2-7,TRBV7-9,-,CASSLGGQGTNEQYF
TRBJ2-3,TRBV19,few,CAGSMGTGTDTQYF
TRBJ1-1,TRBV5-1,-,CASSLGTLQGVGTEAFF
-,TRBV28,-,CASSSGTPSYEQYF
TRBJ2-3,TRBV25-1,-,CASSETGSGGAYTQYF
-,TRBV28,-,CASRGTLGGDSYEQYF
TRBJ1-2,TRBV4-3,-,CASSQENNYYGYTF
TRBJ1-3,TRBV12-3/TRBV12-4,-,CASSFDRDISNTIYF
TRBJ1-2,TRBV5-6,-,CASSRLLDQGTYGYTF
TRBJ2-5,TRBV11-2,-,CASSLDPGTKETQYF
TRBJ2-3,TRBV24-1,many,CATSDPTPGADTQYF
TRBJ2-7,TRBV20-1,-,CSARDHQGPKPYEQYF
TRBJ2-1,TRBV21-1,-,CASSKAGTRRNNEQFF
TRBJ2-1,TRBV15,-,CATSRDLTAGGLYNEQFF
TRBJ2-3,TRBV4-3,-,CASSRRGLSDTQYF
TRBJ1-1,TRBV4-1,few,CASSPGGGGTEAFF
TRBJ2-5,TRBV29-1,many,CSVTSGQETQYF
TRBJ2-2,TRBV19,few,CASTQTANVRVTGELFF
TRBJ2-3,TRBV5-1,few,CASSFHQGGSDTQYF
TRBJ1-1,TRBV28,-,CASSSTGTGGTEAFF
TRBJ2-7,TRBV15,-,CATSRDLFLWQENHEQYF